This TCR beta chain derives from a study of early T cells in non-severe SARS-CoV-2 infection. This clonotype was counted at least ten times. TCRdb recomputed calls from the 5' RACE reads with MiXCR, one row per CDR3 protein. The sample holds tens of thousands of distinct CDR3 sequences, 3.9% seen once. CDR3 length: 13 amino acids. V gave up 6 bases and J gave up 6 bases, with 17 bases separating them. CDR1 and CDR2 from the germline V gene are SQVTM and ANQGSEA. The rearrangement links TRBV29-1 to TRBJ1-1, with TRBD1 as a possible D gene (5 bases). The sequencing input was whole blood. The clonotype was recovered from an adult who was a healthcare worker with PCR-confirmed SARS-CoV-2 infection or an uninfected control (not recorded which). This CDR3 is CSVALQANAEAFF. Here the CDR3 DNA reads TGCAGCGTGGCCCTACAGGCCAACGCTGAAGCTTTCTTT.